This T cell receptor (beta chain) was found in a study of shared clonotypes between healthy human individuals. Germline values: CDR1 MNHNS, CDR2 SASEGT. The CDR3 runs to 15 residues. V gave up 6 bases and J gave up 5 bases; unmatched junction bases: 12. Only one count was recorded for this clone. Genomic DNA of each subset was evenly split across several immunoSEQ plates. The method was immunoSEQ multiplex PCR; TCRdb's version includes in-frame clones alone and lacks a portion of them. The sample includes more than 400,000 clones, around 95% seen only once; the top ten take about 0.06%. The rearrangement joins TRBV6-1 to TRBJ1-1, with 7 bases matching TRBD1. The source of this sequence is a woman in her 30s in good health. Sequenced sample: naive CD4+ T cells sorted from blood. Subset reported: CD45RA+ positively selected. Here the CDR3 reads CASRKGAGVVTEAFF. The CDR3 DNA reads TGTGCCAGCAGGAAGGGGGCAGGGGTCGTGACTGAAGCTTTCTTT.